A single sample gave rise to the 21 T cell receptor beta chains below, sequenced in a study of OX40 agonist ivuxolimab in advanced cancers. The data were produced by immunoSEQ multiplex PCR, yet TCRdb's version contains in-frame clones alone and is incomplete. Of tens of thousands of clones in the sample, roughly 90% were seen once. This sample comprised CD4+ or CD8+ T cells sorted from blood, obtained in a trial of the OX40 agonist ivuxolimab. All receptors come from an adult with an advanced solid tumor such as melanoma, head and neck, liver or kidney cancer.

The rearrangement uses TRBV4-2 and TRBJ2-1, with TRBD2 matching over 13 bases. With V trimmed by 0 bases and J by 2 bases, 10 bases remained unmatched. Germline CDR1 is LGHNA and CDR2 is YNFKEQ. This CDR3 contains 20 residues. In nucleotides, the CDR3 is TGTGCCAGCAGCCAAGAGAACCCCCGACTAGCGGGAGGTGCCTACAATGAGCAGTTCTTC. Translating gives CASSQENPRLAGGAYNEQFF.

This sequence joins TRBV4-1 and TRBJ1-2; D gene uncertain. V lost 8 bases to trimming and J lost 3 bases, with 16 bases between them. CDR1 is MGHRA, CDR2 YSYEKL, per germline. The CDR3 spans 14 residues. The CDR3: CASSLREDDYGYTF. CDR3 DNA sequence: TGCGCCAGCTCCCTTCGGGAGGATGACTATGGCTACACCTTC.

The rearrangement links TRBV29-1 to TRBJ2-1; maybe TRBD1 (5 bases). This CDR3 is built from 13 residues. Trimming removed 4 bases from V and 9 bases from J, with 16 bases in between. Germline assignment: CDR1 SQVTM and CDR2 ANQGSEA. CDR3 bases: TGCAGCGTTGGGCAGGGCCCAATTAGTGAGCAGTTCTTC. It translates to CSVGQGPISEQFF.

V gene TRBV9 combines with J gene TRBJ2-1; D is ambiguous. This CDR3 is built from 12 residues. Between the trimmed V and J ends, which lost 4 bases and 7 bases, there was a span of 9 bases. Germline loops: CDR1 SGDLS, CDR2 YYNGEE. CDR3 DNA sequence: TGTGCCAGCAGCCCCAACCTTAATGAGCAGTTCTTC. This encodes CASSPNLNEQFF.

The chain employs TRBV29-1 and TRBJ2-1; D is undetermined. The CDR3 is made up of 11 amino acids. CDR1 and CDR2 from the germline V gene are SQVTM and ANQGSEA. V was shortened by 3 bases and J by 4 bases, with 4 bases between the two germline ends. The CDR3 nucleotides are TGCAGCGTTGATGAGTACAATGAGCAGTTCTTC. As protein: CSVDEYNEQFF.

This chain connects TRBV27 to TRBJ2-5; the D call may be TRBD1 or TRBD2 (5 bases each). The V and J ends lost 6 bases and 1 base respectively, with 15 bases between them. The CDR3 is made up of 15 amino acids. Germline CDR1 is MNHEY and CDR2 is SMNVEV (reference sequence). The CDR3 DNA sequence: TGTGCCAGCAGGGGTCTAGTGGGACCCCAAGAGACCCAGTACTTC. Translated: CASRGLVGPQETQYF.

This clone appeared a few times. This sequence joins TRBV23-1 and TRBJ2-2; TRBD2 agrees at 9 bases. TRBV23-1 carries the ORF label, with uncertain function. The CDR3 covers 15 residues. With V trimmed by 5 bases and J by 4 bases, 5 bases remained unmatched. The chain's CDR3 is CASSKAGGGTGELFF. The CDR3 bases are TGCGCCAGCAGTAAAGCGGGAGGTGGCACCGGGGAGCTGTTTTTT.

This clone has a handful of counts. V is TRBV2 and J is TRBJ2-1, with TRBD2 identical over 7 bases. Trimming cost V 8 bases and J 3 bases; bases outside gene matches: 10. The CDR3 loop spans 15 amino acids. Germline lookup yields CDR1 SNHLY and CDR2 FYNNEI. CDR3 residues: CASQWEGAIYNEQFF. DNA for the CDR3: TGTGCCAGCCAGTGGGAGGGAGCGATCTACAATGAGCAGTTCTTC.

The chain joins TRBV11-2 to TRBJ2-5; 7 bases map to TRBD2. CDR1 and CDR2 (germline): SGHAT, FQNNGV. The CDR3 is 15 amino acids. J gave up 5 bases and V 1 base, and 7 bases lay outside the gene matches. CDR3 DNA: TGTGCCAGCAGCTTAGTGGGAGCGGGAAGGGAGACCCAGTACTTC. Amino acid sequence: CASSLVGAGRETQYF.

This chain links TRBV19 with TRBJ2-5; 7 nucleotides match TRBD1. Per germline, CDR1 LNHDA and CDR2 SQIVND (reference sequence). The CDR3 runs 13 residues. Unmatched junction bases numbered 8, after V lost 4 bases and J lost 9 bases. The CDR3 sequence is CASSRDSRVPQYF. CDR3 sequence (DNA): TGTGCCAGTAGTAGGGACAGCCGGGTGCCCCAGTACTTC.

The chain combines TRBV5-6 with TRBJ1-2; no reliable D call. The V gene lost 3 bases and the J gene lost 5 bases, with 14 bases spanning the gap. CDR1 is SGHDT, CDR2 YYEEEE, per germline. This CDR3 has 14 residues. The CDR3, as DNA: TGTGCCAGCAGCTCCCGGGAGCACCCTTATGGCTACACCTTC. This sequence encodes CASSSREHPYGYTF.

The chain uses TRBV29-1 and TRBJ1-1; D remains unclear. The V end was cut by 4 bases, the J end by 1 base, with 13 bases between. The V gene's germline CDR1 is SQVTM and CDR2 ANQGSEA. CDR3 length: 14 residues. The CDR3 is CSVGPWQPNTEAFF. The DNA of the CDR3 is TGCAGCGTTGGCCCCTGGCAACCGAACACTGAAGCTTTCTTT.

The chain uses TRBV25-1 and TRBJ1-6, with D possibly matching TRBD1 (5 bases). The germline CDR1 and CDR2 sequences are MGHDK and SYGVNS. CDR3 length equals 18 residues. The V end lost 2 bases, the J end lost 8 bases, and 22 bases lay between the germline ends. In DNA form, the CDR3 reads TGTGCCAGCAGTGAACCCATGGGGAGGGGCTCCCCAGATTCACCCCTCCACTTT. This gives the protein CASSEPMGRGSPDSPLHF.

This clone was recorded only once. This chain links TRBV19 with TRBJ2-1; 7 nucleotides line up with TRBD2. V dropped 3 bases and J dropped 6; count of bases not matched to a gene: 8. The germline gives CDR1 LNHDA, CDR2 SQIVND (reference sequence). The CDR3 totals 15 residues. The CDR3 coding sequence is TGTGCCAGTAGTATCGGGGGGTGGGTTGGCAATGAGCAGTTCTTC. This translates into CASSIGGWVGNEQFF. The entire variable domain, with the rest obtained from reference TRBV19 and TRBJ2-1, is as follows: DGGITQSPKYLFRKEGQNVTLSCEQNLNHDAMYWYRQDPGQGLRLIYYSQIVNDFQKGDIAEGYSVSREKKESFPLTVTSAQKNPTAFYLCASSIGGWVGNEQFFGPGTRLTVL.

The chain links TRBV4-2 to TRBJ2-7; 10 nucleotides line up with TRBD2. The V gene's germline CDR1 is LGHNA and CDR2 YNFKEQ. V dropped 0 bases and J dropped 2; count of bases not matched to a gene: 10. This CDR3 contains 18 residues. The CDR3 here is CASSQESGQLAGAYEQYF. CDR3 bases: TGTGCCAGCAGCCAAGAATCGGGTCAGCTAGCGGGAGCCTACGAGCAGTACTTC.

The J gene is TRBJ1-1, the V gene TRBV15; D ambiguous. The V end lost 3 bases, the J end lost 7 bases, and 12 bases lay between the germline ends. This CDR3 region has 13 residues. Germline V lookup: CDR1 LNHNV, CDR2 YYDKDF (reference sequence). The CDR3 DNA sequence: TGTGCCACCAGCAGCCCAGACCGGGGTGAAGCTTTCTTT. Translating it yields CATSSPDRGEAFF.

V usage is TRBV13 and J usage is TRBJ2-2; TRBD2 aligns across 9 bases. Trimming at V came to 5 bases and at J to 3 bases, leaving 4 bases not matched to a gene. In germline, CDR1 is PRHDT, CDR2 FYEKMQ (reference sequence). The CDR3 is 15 amino acids. The CDR3, as DNA: TGTGCCAGCAGCATTAGCGGGAGTTACACCGGGGAGCTGTTTTTT. This codes for CASSISGSYTGELFF.

The chain carries TRBV9 and TRBJ1-4; D is perhaps TRBD1 (5 bases). CDR1 is SGDLS and CDR2 is YYNGEE in the germline V gene. This CDR3 comprises 15 residues. Trimming took 4 bases from V and 7 from J, leaving 17 bases between them. CDR3 nucleotides: TGTGCCAGCAGCTTGGACGGGACGGGTCGTGAAAAACTGTTTTTT. It codes for CASSLDGTGREKLFF.

This clone has just a few counts. V usage is TRBV4-3 and J usage is TRBJ2-6; 7 bases align to TRBD2. Germline trimming cut 0 bases from V and 2 bases from J; bases unmatched to any gene: 4. The CDR3 contains 17 residues. The germline V gene encodes CDR1 LGHNA and CDR2 YSLEER. The CDR3: CASSQDPRGAGANVLTF. Written as DNA, the CDR3 is TGCGCCAGCAGCCAAGATCCCCGGGGGGCTGGGGCCAACGTCCTGACTTTC.

This clone was observed a handful of times. This chain uses TRBV7-9 with TRBJ1-1; D gene uncertain. The V end was cut by 6 bases, the J end by 1 base, with 15 bases between. The CDR3 spans 15 residues. The germline V gene encodes CDR1 SEHNR and CDR2 FQNEAQ (reference sequence). The CDR3 bases are TGTGCCAGCAGAGGGATGTGGGCAGAGAACACTGAAGCTTTCTTT. This translates into CASRGMWAENTEAFF.

In this sample, this clone turned up once. The genes are TRBV7-2 and TRBJ2-1; D is undetermined. Germline-derived CDR1 and CDR2 are SGHTA and FQGNSA. This CDR3 has 16 amino acids. V gave up 4 bases and J gave up 0 bases, with 13 bases separating them. The CDR3 sequence is CASSSRSLGSYNEQFF. The DNA for the CDR3 is TGTGCCAGCAGCTCCCGATCTTTAGGCTCCTACAATGAGCAGTTCTTC.